This paragraph covers one TCR beta chain sequence. Its antigen remains unknown. The CDR3 totals 13 residues. V shed 2 bases and J shed 2 bases, with 7 bases lying between them. Germline V CDR1 and CDR2: MNHEY, SVGEGT. Researchers prepared the TCRbeta library using unique molecular identifiers, the study reports. From the PCR reads, TCRdb called clonotypes with MiXCR, one entry per CDR3 protein. The sample lists almost 600,000 distinct CDR3 sequences; 27% were seen once. This specimen belongs to a study of T-cell reconstitution after alpha-beta-depleted transplantation in children. Study-wide results and caveats: T-cell counts and diversity at one year post-transplant came mainly from newly produced T cells. Some patients showed high day-60 TCRbeta diversity, which derived from surviving recipient T cells and thymic progenitors. Expanded graft clones numbering several hundred reportedly gave rise to alpha-beta T cells about two months after transplant.

J is TRBJ2-7 and V is TRBV6-2 or TRBV6-3; D call uncertain. This TCR derives from a boy younger than two with Wiskott-Aldrich syndrome, due to receive a stem cell transplant. Sequences were derived from PBMCs, sampled before TCRalphabeta/CD19-depleted stem cell transplant. The CDR3 sequence is CASSYAGPYEQYF. The CDR3 nucleotides are TGTGCCAGCAGTTACGCCGGACCCTACGAGCAGTACTTC.